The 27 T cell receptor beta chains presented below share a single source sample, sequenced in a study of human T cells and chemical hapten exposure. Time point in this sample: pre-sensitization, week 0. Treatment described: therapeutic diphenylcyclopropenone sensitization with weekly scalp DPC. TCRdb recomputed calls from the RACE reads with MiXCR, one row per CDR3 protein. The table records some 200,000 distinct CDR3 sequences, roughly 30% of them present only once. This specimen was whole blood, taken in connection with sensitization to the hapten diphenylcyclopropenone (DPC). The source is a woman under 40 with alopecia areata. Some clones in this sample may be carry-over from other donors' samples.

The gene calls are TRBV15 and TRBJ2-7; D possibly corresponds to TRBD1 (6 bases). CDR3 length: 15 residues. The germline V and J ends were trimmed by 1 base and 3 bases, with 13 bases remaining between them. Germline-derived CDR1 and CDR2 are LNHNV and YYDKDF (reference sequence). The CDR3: CATSRGAGVNYEQYF. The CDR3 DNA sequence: TGTGCCACCAGCAGAGGGGCAGGGGTTAACTACGAGCAGTACTTC. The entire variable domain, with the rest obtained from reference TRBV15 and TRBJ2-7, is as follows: DAMVIQNPRYQVTQFGKPVTLSCSQTLNHNVMYWYQQKSSQAPKLLFHYYDKDFNNEADTPDNFQSRRPNTSFCFLDIRSPGLGDTAMYLCATSRGAGVNYEQYFGPGTRLTVT.

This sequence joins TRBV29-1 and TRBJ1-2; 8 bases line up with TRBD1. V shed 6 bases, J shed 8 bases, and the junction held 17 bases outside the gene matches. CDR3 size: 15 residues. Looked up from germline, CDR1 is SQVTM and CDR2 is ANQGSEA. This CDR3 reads CSVVYAGGGYRGYTF. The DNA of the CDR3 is TGCAGCGTGGTATACGCAGGGGGCGGCTATCGGGGCTACACCTTC.

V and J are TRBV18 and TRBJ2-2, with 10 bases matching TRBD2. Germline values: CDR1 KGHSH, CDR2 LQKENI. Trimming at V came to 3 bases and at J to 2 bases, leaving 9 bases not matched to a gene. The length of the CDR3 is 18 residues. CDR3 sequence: CASSPKLAGSTNTGELFF. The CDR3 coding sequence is TGTGCCAGCTCACCGAAACTAGCGGGGAGTACTAACACCGGGGAGCTGTTTTTT.

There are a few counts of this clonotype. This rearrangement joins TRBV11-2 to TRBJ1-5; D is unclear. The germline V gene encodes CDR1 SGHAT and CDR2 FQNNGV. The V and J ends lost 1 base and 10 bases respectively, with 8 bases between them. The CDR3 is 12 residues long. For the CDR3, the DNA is TGTGCCAGCAGCTTAGTCGGCGGACCCCAGCATTTT. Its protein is CASSLVGGPQHF. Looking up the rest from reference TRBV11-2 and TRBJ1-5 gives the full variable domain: EAGVAQSPRYKIIEKRQSVAFWCNPISGHATLYWYQQILGQGPKLLIQFQNNGVVDDSQLPKDRFSAERLKGVDSTLKIQPAKLEDSAVYLCASSLVGGPQHFGDGTRLSIL.

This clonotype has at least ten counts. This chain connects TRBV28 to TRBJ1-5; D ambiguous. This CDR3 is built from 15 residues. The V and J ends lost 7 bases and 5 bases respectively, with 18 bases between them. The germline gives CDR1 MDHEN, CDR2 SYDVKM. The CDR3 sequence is CASTRRTLRDQPQHF. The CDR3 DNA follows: TGTGCCAGCACCAGGAGGACTCTCCGGGATCAGCCCCAGCATTTT.

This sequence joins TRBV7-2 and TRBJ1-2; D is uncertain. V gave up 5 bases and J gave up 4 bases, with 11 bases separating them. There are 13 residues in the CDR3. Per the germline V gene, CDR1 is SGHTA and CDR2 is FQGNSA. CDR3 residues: CASSTPLVYGYTF. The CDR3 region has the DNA TGTGCCAGCAGCACGCCTCTTGTCTATGGCTACACCTTC.

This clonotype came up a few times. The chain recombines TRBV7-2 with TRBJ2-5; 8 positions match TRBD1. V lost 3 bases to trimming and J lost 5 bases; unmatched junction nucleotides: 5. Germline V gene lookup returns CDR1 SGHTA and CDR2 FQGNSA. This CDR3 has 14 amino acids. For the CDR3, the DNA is TGTGCCAGCAGCTTCCAGGGGGCGAGGGAGACCCAGTACTTC. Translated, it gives CASSFQGARETQYF.

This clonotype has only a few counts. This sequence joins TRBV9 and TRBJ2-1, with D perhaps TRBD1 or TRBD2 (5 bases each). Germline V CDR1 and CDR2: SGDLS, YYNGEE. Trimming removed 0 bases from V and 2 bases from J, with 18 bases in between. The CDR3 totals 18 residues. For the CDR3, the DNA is TGTGCCAGCAGCGTAGGTACGCCGGGGCGTCAAACCTACAATGAGCAGTTCTTC. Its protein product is CASSVGTPGRQTYNEQFF.

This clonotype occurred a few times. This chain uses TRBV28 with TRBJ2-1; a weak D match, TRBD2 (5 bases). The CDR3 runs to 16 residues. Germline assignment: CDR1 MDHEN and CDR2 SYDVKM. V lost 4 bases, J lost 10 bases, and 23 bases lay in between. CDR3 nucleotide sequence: TGTGCCAGCAGTTCCCCCCTTGAGGTTCCCCCGGGGGAGCAGTTCTTC. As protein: CASSSPLEVPPGEQFF. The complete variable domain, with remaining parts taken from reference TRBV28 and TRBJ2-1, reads DVKVTQSSRYLVKRTGEKVFLECVQDMDHENMFWYRQDPGLGLRLIYFSYDVKMKEKGDIPEGYSVSREKKERFSLILESASTNQTSMYLCASSSPLEVPPGEQFFGPGTRLTVL.

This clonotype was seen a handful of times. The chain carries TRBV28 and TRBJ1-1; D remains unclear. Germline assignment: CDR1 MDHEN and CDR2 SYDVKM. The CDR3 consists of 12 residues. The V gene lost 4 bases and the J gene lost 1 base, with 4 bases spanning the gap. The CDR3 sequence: CASSSQNTEAFF. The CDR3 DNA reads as TGTGCCAGCAGTTCGCAGAACACTGAAGCTTTCTTT.

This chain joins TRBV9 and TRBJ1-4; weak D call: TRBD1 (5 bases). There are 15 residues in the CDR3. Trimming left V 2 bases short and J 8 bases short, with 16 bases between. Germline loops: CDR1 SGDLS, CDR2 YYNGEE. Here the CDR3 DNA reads TGTGCCAGCAGCGTGCGACAGTCCCCTTTAGAAAAACTGTTTTTT. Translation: CASSVRQSPLEKLFF.

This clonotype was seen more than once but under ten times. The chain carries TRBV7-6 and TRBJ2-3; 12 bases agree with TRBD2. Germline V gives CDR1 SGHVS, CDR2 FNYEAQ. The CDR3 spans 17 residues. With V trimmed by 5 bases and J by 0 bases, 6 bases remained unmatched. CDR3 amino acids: CASSQGLAGSSTDTQYF. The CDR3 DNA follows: TGTGCCAGCAGCCAGGGACTAGCGGGCTCTAGCACAGATACGCAGTATTTT.

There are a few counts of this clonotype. The CDR3 DNA reads TGCGCCAGCAGCGGTGGAGGAATCGAGGAGAATTCACCCCTCCACTTT. Translating gives CASSGGGIEENSPLHF. The V gene is TRBV5-1, the J gene TRBJ1-6; no definite D call. Trimming removed 4 bases from V and 7 bases from J, with 18 bases in between. This CDR3 has 16 amino acids. From germline, CDR1 is SGHRS and CDR2 YFSETQ.

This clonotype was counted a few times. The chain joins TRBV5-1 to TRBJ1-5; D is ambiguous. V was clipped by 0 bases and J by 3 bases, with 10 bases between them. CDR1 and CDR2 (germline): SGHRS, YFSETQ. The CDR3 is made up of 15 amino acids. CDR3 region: CASSLEGFVNQPQHF. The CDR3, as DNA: TGCGCCAGCAGCTTGGAAGGGTTCGTCAATCAGCCCCAGCATTTT.

For the CDR3, the DNA is TGTGCCAGCTCAGGTCGAGAGACCTATAATTCACCCCTCCACTTT. This encodes CASSGRETYNSPLHF. This rearrangement joins TRBV18 to TRBJ1-6; D gene uncertain. V lost 5 bases and J lost 2, with 10 bases in between. The CDR3 consists of 15 residues. CDR1 is KGHSH, CDR2 LQKENI, per germline.

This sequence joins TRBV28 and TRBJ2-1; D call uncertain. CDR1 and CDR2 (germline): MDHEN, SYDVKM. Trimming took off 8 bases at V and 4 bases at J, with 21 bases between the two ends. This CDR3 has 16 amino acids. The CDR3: CASQLGSRGSYNEQFF. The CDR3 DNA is TGTGCCAGCCAATTGGGCTCCCGAGGTTCTTACAATGAGCAGTTCTTC.

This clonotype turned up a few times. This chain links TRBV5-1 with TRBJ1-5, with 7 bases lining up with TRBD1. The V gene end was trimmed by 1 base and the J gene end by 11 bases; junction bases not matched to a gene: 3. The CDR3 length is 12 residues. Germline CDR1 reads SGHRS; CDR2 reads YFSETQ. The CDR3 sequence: CASSLTGETQHF. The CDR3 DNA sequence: TGCGCCAGCAGCTTGACAGGGGAGACCCAGCATTTT. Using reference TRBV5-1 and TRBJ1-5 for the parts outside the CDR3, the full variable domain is KAGVTQTPRYLIKTRGQQVTLSCSPISGHRSVSWYQQTPGQGLQFLFEYFSETQRNKGNFPGRFSGRQFSNSRSEMNVSTLELGDSALYLCASSLTGETQHFGDGTRLSIL.

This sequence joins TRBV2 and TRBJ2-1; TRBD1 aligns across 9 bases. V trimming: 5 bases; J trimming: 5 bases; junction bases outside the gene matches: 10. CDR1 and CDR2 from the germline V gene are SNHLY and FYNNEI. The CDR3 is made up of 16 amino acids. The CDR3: CASSPPGQGTHNEQFF. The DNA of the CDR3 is TGTGCCAGCAGTCCTCCGGGACAGGGTACCCACAATGAGCAGTTCTTC.

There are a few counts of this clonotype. This chain's CDR3 is CASSLGSSGNEKLFF. Written as DNA, the CDR3 is TGCGCCAGCAGCTTGGGGTCCTCGGGGAATGAAAAACTGTTTTTT. The chain joins TRBV5-1 to TRBJ1-4, with D hard to call. Germline-derived CDR1 and CDR2 are SGHRS and YFSETQ. Trimming stripped 0 bases from V and 5 bases from J, with 11 bases between. This CDR3 region has 15 residues.

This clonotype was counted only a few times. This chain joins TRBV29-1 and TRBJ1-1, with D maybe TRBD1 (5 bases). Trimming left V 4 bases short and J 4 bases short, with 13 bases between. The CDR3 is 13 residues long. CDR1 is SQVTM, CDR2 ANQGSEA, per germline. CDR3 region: CSVGNQGGTEAFF. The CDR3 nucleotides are TGCAGCGTTGGAAACCAGGGTGGCACTGAAGCTTTCTTT.

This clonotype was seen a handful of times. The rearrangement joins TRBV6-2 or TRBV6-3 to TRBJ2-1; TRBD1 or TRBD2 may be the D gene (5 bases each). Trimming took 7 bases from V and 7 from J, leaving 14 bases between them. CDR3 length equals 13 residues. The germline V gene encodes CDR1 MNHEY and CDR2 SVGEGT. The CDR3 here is CASKWDAHNEQFF. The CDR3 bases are TGTGCCAGCAAATGGGACGCCCATAATGAGCAGTTCTTC.

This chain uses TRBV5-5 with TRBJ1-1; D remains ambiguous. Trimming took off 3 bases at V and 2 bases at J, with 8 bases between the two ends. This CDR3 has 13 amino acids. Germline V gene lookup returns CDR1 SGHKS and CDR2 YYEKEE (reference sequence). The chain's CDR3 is CASSSLDNTEAFF. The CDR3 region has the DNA TGTGCCAGCAGCTCGCTAGATAACACTGAAGCTTTCTTT.

CDR3 in DNA: TGTGCCACCAGCAGAGTGTTCGGGGGAGGGGAGGAGACCCAGTACTTC. As protein: CATSRVFGGGEETQYF. The chain couples TRBV15 to TRBJ2-5; TRBD2 matches 7 bases. Germline CDR1 LNHNV, CDR2 YYDKDF (reference sequence). Germline trimming cut 1 base from V and 5 bases from J; bases unmatched to any gene: 10. The CDR3 extends over 16 amino acids. The entire variable domain, with the rest obtained from reference TRBV15 and TRBJ2-5, is as follows: DAMVIQNPRYQVTQFGKPVTLSCSQTLNHNVMYWYQQKSSQAPKLLFHYYDKDFNNEADTPDNFQSRRPNTSFCFLDIRSPGLGDTAMYLCATSRVFGGGEETQYFGPGTRLLVL.

CDR3 region: CASSAPIAGALITDTQYF. The CDR3 DNA reads as TGTGCCAGCAGCGCCCCTATAGCGGGGGCCCTAATCACAGATACGCAGTATTTT. The chain has TRBV7-8 and TRBJ2-3; TRBD2 agrees at 9 bases. The CDR3 length is 18 residues. In germline, CDR1 is SGHVS, CDR2 FQNEAQ. Germline trimming cut 5 bases from V and 2 bases from J; bases unmatched to any gene: 14.

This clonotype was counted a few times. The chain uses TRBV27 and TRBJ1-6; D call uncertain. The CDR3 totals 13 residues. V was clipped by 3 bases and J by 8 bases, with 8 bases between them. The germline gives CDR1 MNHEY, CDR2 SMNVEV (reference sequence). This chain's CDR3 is CASSLRAHSPLHF. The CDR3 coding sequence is TGTGCCAGCAGTTTGAGGGCCCATTCACCCCTCCACTTT.

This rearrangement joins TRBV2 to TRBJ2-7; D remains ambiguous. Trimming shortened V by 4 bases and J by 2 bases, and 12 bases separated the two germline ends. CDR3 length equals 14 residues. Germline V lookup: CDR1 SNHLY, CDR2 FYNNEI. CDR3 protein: CASSGVLQTYEQYF. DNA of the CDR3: TGTGCCAGCAGTGGGGTTTTACAGACCTACGAGCAGTACTTC.

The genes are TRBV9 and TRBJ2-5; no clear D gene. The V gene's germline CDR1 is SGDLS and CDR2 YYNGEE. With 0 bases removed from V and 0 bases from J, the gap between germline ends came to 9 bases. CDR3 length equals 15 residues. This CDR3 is CASSVASGNQETQYF. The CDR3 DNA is TGTGCCAGCAGCGTAGCTTCGGGCAACCAAGAGACCCAGTACTTC.